This T cell receptor beta chain stems from a study of shared clonotypes between healthy human individuals. Study results and caveats: Richness estimates generally favored naive over memory subsets. Represented genetic and exposure-history diversity was restricted by having few donors.

Clones were sequenced by immunoSEQ multiplex PCR, and TCRdb holds only the in-frame ones, with some missing. Of 2.5 million or so clones listed, about 92% are singletons. The CDR3 has 16 residues. Trimming removed 2 bases at V and 0 bases at J, with 12 bases between. Germline CDR1 is SGHRS and CDR2 is YFSETQ. Details on this clone: The antigen remains unidentified. Other nucleotide sequences from this sample produce the same CDR3.

The genes are TRBV5-1 and TRBJ2-1; no definite D call. This clonotype originated in a man in his late teens or twenties in good health. The specimen was naive CD4+ T cells sorted from blood. The subset is: CD45RA+ positively selected. DNA of the CDR3: TGCGCCAGCAGCTTAGTGTCGGCAAGCTCCTACAATGAGCAGTTCTTC. Translating it yields CASSLVSASSYNEQFF.